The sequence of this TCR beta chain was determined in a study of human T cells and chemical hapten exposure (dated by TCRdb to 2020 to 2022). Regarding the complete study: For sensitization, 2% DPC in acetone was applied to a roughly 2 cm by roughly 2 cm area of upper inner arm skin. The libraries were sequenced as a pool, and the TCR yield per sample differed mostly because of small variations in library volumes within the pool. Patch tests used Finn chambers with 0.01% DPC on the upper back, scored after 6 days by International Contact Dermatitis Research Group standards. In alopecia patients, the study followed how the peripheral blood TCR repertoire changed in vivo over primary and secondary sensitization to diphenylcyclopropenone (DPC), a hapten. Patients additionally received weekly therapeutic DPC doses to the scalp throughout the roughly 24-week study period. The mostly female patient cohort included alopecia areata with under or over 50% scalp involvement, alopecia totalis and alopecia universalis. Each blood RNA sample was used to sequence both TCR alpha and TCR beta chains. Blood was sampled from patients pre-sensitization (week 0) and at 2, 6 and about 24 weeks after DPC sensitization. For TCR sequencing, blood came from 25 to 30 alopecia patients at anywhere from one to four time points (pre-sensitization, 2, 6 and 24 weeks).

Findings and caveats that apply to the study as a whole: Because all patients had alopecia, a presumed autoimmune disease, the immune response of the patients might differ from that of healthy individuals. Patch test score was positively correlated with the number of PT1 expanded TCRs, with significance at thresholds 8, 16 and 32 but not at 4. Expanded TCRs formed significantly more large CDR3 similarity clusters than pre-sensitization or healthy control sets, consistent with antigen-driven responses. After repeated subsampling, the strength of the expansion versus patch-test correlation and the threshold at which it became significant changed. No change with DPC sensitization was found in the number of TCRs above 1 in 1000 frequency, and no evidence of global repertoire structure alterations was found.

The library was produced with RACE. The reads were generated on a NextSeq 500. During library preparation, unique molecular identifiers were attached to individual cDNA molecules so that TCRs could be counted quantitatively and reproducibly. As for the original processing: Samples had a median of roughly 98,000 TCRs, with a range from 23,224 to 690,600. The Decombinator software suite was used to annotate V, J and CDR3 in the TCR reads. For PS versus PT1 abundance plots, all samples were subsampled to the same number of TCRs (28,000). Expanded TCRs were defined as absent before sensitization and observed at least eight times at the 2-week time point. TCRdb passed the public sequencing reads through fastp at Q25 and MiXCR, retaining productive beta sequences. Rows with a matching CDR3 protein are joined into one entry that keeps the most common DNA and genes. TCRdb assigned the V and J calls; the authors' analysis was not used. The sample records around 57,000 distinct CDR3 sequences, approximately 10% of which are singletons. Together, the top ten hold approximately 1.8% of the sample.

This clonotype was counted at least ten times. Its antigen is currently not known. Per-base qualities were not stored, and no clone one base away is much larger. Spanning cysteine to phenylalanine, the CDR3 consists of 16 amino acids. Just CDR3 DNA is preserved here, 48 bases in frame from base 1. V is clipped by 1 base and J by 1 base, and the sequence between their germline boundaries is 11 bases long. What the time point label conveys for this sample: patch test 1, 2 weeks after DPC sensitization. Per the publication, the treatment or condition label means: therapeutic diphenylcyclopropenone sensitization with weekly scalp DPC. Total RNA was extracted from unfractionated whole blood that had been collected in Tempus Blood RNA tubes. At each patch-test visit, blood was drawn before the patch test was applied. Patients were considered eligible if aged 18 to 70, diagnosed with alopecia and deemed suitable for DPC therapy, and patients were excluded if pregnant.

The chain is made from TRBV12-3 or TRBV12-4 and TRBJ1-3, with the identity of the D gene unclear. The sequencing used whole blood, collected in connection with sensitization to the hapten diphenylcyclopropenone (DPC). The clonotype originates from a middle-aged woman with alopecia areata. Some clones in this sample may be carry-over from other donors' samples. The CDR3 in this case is CASSLGGRGSGNTIYF. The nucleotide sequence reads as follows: TGTGCCAGCAGTTTAGGAGGCAGAGGATCTGGAAACACCATATATTTT.